This TCR beta chain is from a study of shared clonotypes between healthy human individuals. Study as a whole: The cohort comprised a couple of women and a few men. Their ages spanned 18 to 49 years.

Using immunoSEQ multiplex PCR, the repertoire was profiled, and TCRdb retains in-frame clones only, with some absent. The sample has under 2.5 million clones, 85% to 95% seen once. This CDR3 comprises 12 residues. CDR1 MDHEN and CDR2 SYDVKM come from the germline V gene. The V end lost 11 bases, the J end lost 0 bases, and 11 bases lay between the germline ends. The chain couples TRBV28 to TRBJ2-7, with D possibly matching TRBD2 (6 bases). Material: naive CD4+ T cells from PBMCs. The subset: CD45RA+ positively selected. This TCR was sampled from a man aged 18 to 35 in good health. Some clones in this sample may be carry-over from other donors' samples. Here the CDR3 reads CAAGLPSYEQYF. The CDR3 DNA reads TGTGCCGCGGGGCTCCCCTCCTACGAGCAGTACTTC.